Here is one TCR beta chain with its context. The source of the sample is a study of blood T cell repertoires in COVID-19. Germline V gene data show CDR1 as MGHRA and CDR2 as YSYEKL. After removal of 1 base from V and 8 bases from J, the junction contained 4 bases not matched to a gene. CDR3 length: 14 amino acids. Produced via immunoSEQ multiplex PCR; TCRdb's table is partial and in-frame only. This sample yields hundreds of thousands of clones, of which around 85% are seen a single time; 18% belongs to the top ten. Sequencing was carried out using PBMCs or T cells enriched from blood (not recorded which). The chain has TRBV4-1 and TRBJ2-1; 8 nucleotides align to TRBD2. The receptor was isolated from a man aged 40-49 years who had recovered from COVID-19. CDR3 amino acids: CASSQVEAGDEQFF. The CDR3 coding sequence is TGCGCCAGCAGCCAAGTTGAAGCGGGGGATGAGCAGTTCTTC.